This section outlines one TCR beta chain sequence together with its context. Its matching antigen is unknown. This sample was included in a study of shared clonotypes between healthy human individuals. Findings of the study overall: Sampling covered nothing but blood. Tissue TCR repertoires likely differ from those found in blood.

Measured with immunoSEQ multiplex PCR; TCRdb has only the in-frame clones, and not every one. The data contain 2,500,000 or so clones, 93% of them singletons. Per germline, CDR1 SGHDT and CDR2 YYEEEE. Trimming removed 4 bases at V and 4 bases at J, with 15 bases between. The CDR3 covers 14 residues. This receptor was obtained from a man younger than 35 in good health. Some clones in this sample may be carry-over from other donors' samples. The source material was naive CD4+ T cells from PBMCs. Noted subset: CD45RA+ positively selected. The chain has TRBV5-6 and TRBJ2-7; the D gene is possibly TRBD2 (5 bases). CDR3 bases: TGTGCCAGCAGCGCACGGGGTTCCCCTTACGAGCAGTACTTC. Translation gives CASSARGSPYEQYF.